These T cell receptor beta chains were read from a single sample in a study of CD8 T cells in Susac syndrome. One entry per CDR3 protein results from TCRdb running MiXCR on the immunoSEQ multiplex PCR reads. The table includes approximately 180,000 distinct CDR3 sequences, more than 90% detected once. The material sequenced was CD4+ T cells from PBMCs. Every receptor here comes from a human donor with multiple sclerosis. CDR3s leave out the opening cysteine and the closing phenylalanine or tryptophan. Fields, in order: clone size, V gene, J gene, CDR3 protein. Expanded clones are given a class, and other clones once, few, many or no size at all.

NA,TRBV7-6,TRBJ2-1,ASSFGTVNEQF
NA,TRBV5-1,TRBJ2-5,ASRLAGLAGGKETQY
NA,TRBV4-1,TRBJ2-3,ASSQEETRSDTQY
few,TRBV12-3/TRBV12-4,TRBJ2-5,ASSSPSVETQY
once,TRBV23-1,TRBJ1-1,ASSQSATEMSTEAF
NA,TRBV30,TRBJ2-1,AWSILLGLAGSEQF
NA,TRBV20-1,TRBJ1-5,SARVDGSPEPQH
NA,TRBV19,TRBJ1-2,ASRDYGYT
NA,TRBV6-2/TRBV6-3,TRBJ2-5,ASGGTETQY
once,TRBV18,TRBJ2-7,ASSPPGTTYEQY
NA,TRBV7-3,TRBJ2-5,ASSRRYQETQY
once,TRBV20-1,TRBJ2-5,SVYSDSQETQY
NA,TRBV30,TRBJ1-1,AWSEGGNTEAF
NA,TRBV12-3/TRBV12-4,TRBJ2-5,ASMPGRKTQY
NA,TRBV27,TRBJ2-5,ASSPPRRLAGGKETQY
NA,TRBV12-5,TRBJ2-5,ASGFAGFETQY
NA,TRBV20-1,TRBJ2-3,SARPSGGAGTDTQY
NA,TRBV20-1,TRBJ2-1,SARKADRGGHNEQF
once,TRBV29-1,TRBJ1-2,SVDKGQGN
once,TRBV29-1,TRBJ2-3,SVEDQTRGRRPDTQY
NA,TRBV12-3/TRBV12-4,TRBJ2-7,ASSVGGYEQY
NA,TRBV9,TRBJ1-1,ASSPPGGWIPEAF
NA,TRBV18,TRBJ2-5,ASSKALLQETQY
NA,TRBV20-1,TRBJ1-6,SARDLGAGNSPLH
NA,TRBV30,TRBJ2-2,ALGTQTNTGELF
NA,TRBV20-1,TRBJ1-2,SAPKFRATTDYGYT
NA,TRBV7-9,TRBJ2-1,ASGGNQQF
once,TRBV7-2,TRBJ2-7,ASSVQGPYEQY
NA,TRBV3-1,TRBJ2-1,ASSQDMSGTCK
NA,TRBV20-1,TRBJ2-1,SARVGSGGNEQF
NA,TRBV28,TRBJ2-7,ASRRRTHYEQY
few,TRBV20-1,TRBJ2-5,SARAPSGGETQY
NA,TRBV5-1,TRBJ1-1,ASSLDLGRNTEAF
NA,TRBV15,TRBJ1-2,ATSRQGGGYGYT
NA,TRBV29-1,TRBJ2-5,SVHHPGTGFFQETQY
once,TRBV5-1,TRBJ2-1,ASSKEGAAINEQF